The 4 T cell receptor beta chains in this list originate from one sample, sequenced in a study of T cell repertoires in cytomegalovirus infection (dated by TCRdb to about 2019). The reads were generated on an Illumina HiSeq 1500. TCRdb reanalyzed the raw reads on its own, using fastp at Q25 for trimming and MiXCR for clone calling, and kept in-frame beta chains. Rows with one shared CDR3 protein collapse into an entry with the most common genes and DNA. This sample has about 360,000 distinct CDR3 sequences in its table, and 18% of those were observed once. Together, the top ten hold 8.5% to 10% of the sample. The specimen was PBMCs. These TCRs come from a human donor in good health (CMV status not recorded). Some clones in this sample may be carry-over from other donors' samples.

V usage is TRBV6-6 and J usage is TRBJ2-3; possibly TRBD1 for D (8 bases). V lost 5 bases to trimming and J lost 3 bases, with 12 bases between them. The CDR3 spans 14 residues. Germline CDR1 MNHNY, CDR2 SVGAGI (reference sequence). As DNA, the CDR3 is TGTGCCAGCAGTACAGGGGGGGGTACAGATACGCAGTATTTT. As protein: CASSTGGGTDTQYF.

This clonotype was picked up a small number of times. The genes are TRBV19 and TRBJ2-7; D is perhaps TRBD1 (5 bases). V was clipped by 3 bases and J by 2 bases, with 11 bases between them. The CDR3 spans 14 residues. The germline V gene has CDR1 LNHDA and CDR2 SQIVND (reference sequence). As DNA, the CDR3 is TGTGCCAGTAGTATGACAGCCAATGCCTACGAGCAGTACTTC. It is translated as CASSMTANAYEQYF.

The chain employs TRBV11-2 and TRBJ2-7; 15 nucleotides agree with TRBD2. The CDR3 loop spans 16 amino acids. V trimming: 5 bases; J trimming: 2 bases; junction bases outside the gene matches: 4. In germline, CDR1 is SGHAT, CDR2 FQNNGV. As DNA, the CDR3 is TGTGCCAGCAGCCTTGGGACTAGCGGGAGGACCTACGAGCAGTACTTC. Its protein is CASSLGTSGRTYEQYF.

This clonotype occurred a few times. The chain has TRBV7-9 and TRBJ1-1, with D perhaps matching TRBD1 (6 bases). V was cut by 5 bases and J by 4 bases, with 17 bases left in between. Germline loops: CDR1 SEHNR, CDR2 FQNEAQ (reference sequence). The CDR3 length is 15 residues. The CDR3 sequence: CASSPPGGRVTEAFF. The CDR3 nucleotides are TGTGCCAGCAGCCCTCCGGGGGGGCGCGTCACTGAAGCTTTCTTT. Combining the CDR3 with reference TRBV7-9 and TRBJ1-1 gives the whole variable domain DTGVSQNPRHKITKRGQNVTFRCDPISEHNRLYWYRQTLGQGPEFLTYFQNEAQLEKSRLLSDRFSAERPKGSFSTLEIQRTEQGDSAMYLCASSPPGGRVTEAFFGQGTRLTVV.